This is a list of T cell receptor beta chains from one sample in a study of CD8+CD57+ T cells in acquired aplastic anemia. In TCRdb, the reads were re-called with MiXCR into one record per CDR3 protein. The sample yields 200,000 to 250,000 distinct CDR3 sequences, 34% seen once. The sequencing input was sorted CD4+, CD8+, or CD8+CD57+ T cells (not recorded which) from PBMCs. Receptor source: a human donor in good health, serving as a control. Both conserved end residues are part of each CDR3. The D gene is left open where the match is weak. Rows give clone size only sometimes, using once, few, many, or a class for an expanded clone.

clone size: once; D gene: TRBD1; J gene: TRBJ2-1; V gene: TRBV19; CDR3 protein: CASNSLAGTGEGERFF; CDR3 DNA: TGTGCCAGTAATTCACTCGCCGGGACAGGGGAGGGTGAGCGGTTCTTC
clone size: few; D gene: .; J gene: TRBJ1-1; V gene: TRBV24-1; CDR3 protein: CATRAGLGTEAFF; CDR3 DNA: TGTGCCACCCGGGCGGGATTAGGAACTGAAGCTTTCTTT
clone size: many; D gene: .; J gene: TRBJ1-2; V gene: TRBV9; CDR3 protein: CASSALTGTYGGGYTF; CDR3 DNA: TGTGCCAGCAGCGCACTCACCGGGACATATGGAGGAGGCTACACCTTC
clone size: .; D gene: TRBD2; J gene: TRBJ2-7; V gene: TRBV2; CDR3 protein: CASSRAGGPGEQYF; CDR3 DNA: TGTGCCAGCAGCCGAGCGGGGGGGCCTGGCGAGCAGTACTTC
clone size: .; D gene: .; J gene: TRBJ1-2; V gene: TRBV24-1; CDR3 protein: CATSDSDGTYGYTF; CDR3 DNA: TGTGCCACCAGTGATTCGGACGGAACCTATGGCTACACCTTC
clone size: .; D gene: .; J gene: TRBJ2-3; V gene: TRBV24-1; CDR3 protein: CATSRSSSHTQYF; CDR3 DNA: TGTGCCACCAGTCGCAGCTCCAGTCATACGCAGTATTTT
clone size: many; D gene: .; J gene: TRBJ2-7; V gene: TRBV6-1; CDR3 protein: CASRPGPQPEQYF; CDR3 DNA: TGTGCCAGCAGGCCCGGGCCGCAACCCGAGCAGTACTTC
clone size: .; D gene: .; J gene: TRBJ2-7; V gene: TRBV27; CDR3 protein: CASSFLGTWTYEQYF; CDR3 DNA: TGTGCCAGCAGTTTTTTGGGAACCTGGACCTACGAGCAGTACTTC
clone size: many; D gene: .; J gene: TRBJ1-1; V gene: TRBV2; CDR3 protein: CASSEVGRAFF; CDR3 DNA: TGTGCCAGCAGTGAAGTGGGACGAGCTTTCTTT
clone size: many; D gene: TRBD1; J gene: TRBJ1-2; V gene: TRBV20-1; CDR3 protein: CSATGQARVGGYTF; CDR3 DNA: TGCAGTGCTACCGGACAGGCGAGAGTCGGTGGCTACACCTTC
clone size: .; D gene: TRBD2; J gene: TRBJ2-7; V gene: TRBV15; CDR3 protein: CATSRPSGAGGSPSYEQYF; CDR3 DNA: TGTGCCACCAGCAGGCCCTCCGGAGCGGGGGGCTCCCCCTCCTACGAGCAGTACTTC
clone size: few; D gene: .; J gene: TRBJ2-1; V gene: TRBV4-1; CDR3 protein: CASSQGGQGRGNEQFF; CDR3 DNA: TGCGCCAGCAGCCAAGGTGGGCAGGGGAGAGGGAATGAGCAGTTCTTC
clone size: once; D gene: TRBD2; J gene: TRBJ2-1; V gene: TRBV12-3/TRBV12-4; CDR3 protein: CASTLMVGLEYEQFF; CDR3 DNA: TGTGCCAGCACACTAATGGTCGGACTAGAGTATGAGCAGTTCTTC
clone size: many; D gene: TRBD1; J gene: TRBJ1-1; V gene: TRBV2; CDR3 protein: CASRSDRAEAFF; CDR3 DNA: TGTGCCAGCAGATCTGACAGGGCGGAAGCTTTCTTT
clone size: many; D gene: .; J gene: TRBJ1-1; V gene: TRBV7-3; CDR3 protein: CASSLSANTEAFF; CDR3 DNA: TGTGCCAGCAGCTTATCAGCGAACACTGAAGCTTTCTTT
clone size: many; D gene: .; J gene: TRBJ1-5; V gene: TRBV19; CDR3 protein: CASSIGRPAYSNQPQHF; CDR3 DNA: TGTGCCAGTAGTATAGGTAGACCGGCTTATAGCAATCAGCCCCAGCATTTT
clone size: .; D gene: TRBD1; J gene: TRBJ1-1; V gene: TRBV20-1; CDR3 protein: CSARGTGRTTEAFF; CDR3 DNA: TGCAGTGCTAGAGGGACAGGGAGGACCACTGAAGCTTTCTTT
clone size: few; D gene: .; J gene: TRBJ2-3; V gene: TRBV24-1; CDR3 protein: CATSGGVDTQYF; CDR3 DNA: TGTGCCACCAGTGGCGGGGTGGATACGCAGTATTTT
clone size: many; D gene: .; J gene: TRBJ1-2; V gene: TRBV7-9; CDR3 protein: CASSLARAGDDYGYTF; CDR3 DNA: TGTGCCAGCAGCTTAGCGCGGGCAGGGGACGACTATGGCTACACCTTC
clone size: once; D gene: .; J gene: TRBJ2-3; V gene: TRBV9; CDR3 protein: CASSVRPATDTQYF; CDR3 DNA: TGTGCCAGCAGCGTGAGGCCCGCGACAGATACGCAGTATTTT
clone size: .; D gene: .; J gene: TRBJ1-1; V gene: TRBV19; CDR3 protein: CASSRASEAFF; CDR3 DNA: TGTGCCAGTAGTAGGGCTAGCGAGGCTTTCTTT
clone size: few; D gene: .; J gene: TRBJ1-2; V gene: TRBV5-6; CDR3 protein: CASSFLDSRDYGYTF; CDR3 DNA: TGTGCCAGCAGCTTTCTGGACTCAAGAGACTATGGCTACACCTTC
clone size: few; D gene: .; J gene: TRBJ2-7; V gene: TRBV5-5; CDR3 protein: CASSFHGSGSYEQYF; CDR3 DNA: TGTGCCAGCAGCTTCCATGGGAGTGGTTCCTACGAGCAGTACTTC
clone size: many; D gene: TRBD1; J gene: TRBJ2-7; V gene: TRBV9; CDR3 protein: CASSVGTGPINYEQYF; CDR3 DNA: TGTGCCAGCAGCGTAGGGACAGGCCCTATTAACTACGAGCAGTACTTC
clone size: .; D gene: .; J gene: TRBJ1-6; V gene: TRBV2; CDR3 protein: CASSELARSKILTLHF; CDR3 DNA: TGTGCCAGCAGTGAGCTTGCCCGGAGCAAAATTCTGACCCTCCACTTT
clone size: few; D gene: TRBD1; J gene: TRBJ1-1; V gene: TRBV6-1; CDR3 protein: CASREARGANTEAFF; CDR3 DNA: TGTGCCAGCAGGGAAGCCAGGGGGGCGAACACTGAAGCTTTCTTT
clone size: many; D gene: .; J gene: TRBJ1-5; V gene: TRBV7-8; CDR3 protein: CASSLYWNQPQHF; CDR3 DNA: TGTGCCAGCAGCTTATATTGGAATCAGCCCCAGCATTTT
clone size: many; D gene: .; J gene: TRBJ2-5; V gene: TRBV12-3/TRBV12-4; CDR3 protein: CASSWGQGWSETQYF; CDR3 DNA: TGTGCCAGCTCTTGGGGTCAGGGCTGGTCGGAGACCCAGTACTTC
clone size: few; D gene: TRBD2; J gene: TRBJ2-1; V gene: TRBV20-1; CDR3 protein: CSARDLEGSGVYNEQFF; CDR3 DNA: TGCAGTGCTAGAGATCTCGAGGGTAGCGGGGTCTACAATGAGCAGTTCTTC
clone size: .; D gene: TRBD2; J gene: TRBJ2-5; V gene: TRBV10-3; CDR3 protein: CAISEVVSGVRQETQYF; CDR3 DNA: TGTGCCATCAGTGAGGTCGTTAGCGGGGTAAGGCAGGAGACCCAGTACTTC
clone size: many; D gene: .; J gene: TRBJ2-7; V gene: TRBV7-2; CDR3 protein: CASSLVALVEQYF; CDR3 DNA: TGTGCCAGCAGCTTAGTAGCACTAGTTGAGCAGTACTTC
clone size: many; D gene: TRBD1; J gene: TRBJ2-6; V gene: TRBV19; CDR3 protein: CASSIAGGSAGANVLTF; CDR3 DNA: TGTGCCAGTAGTATAGCAGGGGGCTCAGCTGGGGCCAACGTCCTGACTTTC
clone size: few; D gene: .; J gene: TRBJ1-2; V gene: TRBV30; CDR3 protein: CAWSRGNGYTF; CDR3 DNA: TGTGCCTGGAGTCGGGGAAATGGCTACACCTTC
clone size: many; D gene: TRBD2; J gene: TRBJ2-3; V gene: TRBV2; CDR3 protein: CASRREAGDDTQYF; CDR3 DNA: TGTGCCAGCAGACGCGAAGCGGGAGATGATACGCAGTATTTT
clone size: few; D gene: TRBD1; J gene: TRBJ2-7; V gene: TRBV6-1; CDR3 protein: CASRKQGDYYEQYF; CDR3 DNA: TGTGCCAGCAGGAAACAGGGGGATTACTACGAGCAGTACTTC
clone size: .; D gene: .; J gene: TRBJ2-7; V gene: TRBV20-1; CDR3 protein: CSARAGQYSYEQYF; CDR3 DNA: TGCAGTGCTAGGGCGGGACAGTACTCCTACGAGCAGTACTTC
clone size: .; D gene: .; J gene: TRBJ2-4; V gene: TRBV12-3/TRBV12-4; CDR3 protein: CASSLHLLAKNIQYF; CDR3 DNA: TGTGCCAGCAGTTTGCATTTATTGGCCAAAAACATTCAGTACTTC
clone size: many; D gene: .; J gene: TRBJ2-7; V gene: TRBV10-3; CDR3 protein: CAISESIGFDSYEQYF; CDR3 DNA: TGTGCCATCAGTGAGTCGATAGGGTTTGATTCCTACGAGCAGTACTTC
clone size: few; D gene: .; J gene: TRBJ1-5; V gene: TRBV15; CDR3 protein: CATSPWGTHGEYQPQHF; CDR3 DNA: TGTGCCACCAGCCCCTGGGGGACGCATGGCGAATATCAGCCCCAGCATTTT
clone size: many; D gene: .; J gene: TRBJ1-6; V gene: TRBV5-1; CDR3 protein: CASSFGTPGDSPLHF; CDR3 DNA: TGCGCCAGCAGCTTTGGGACGCCGGGTGATTCACCCCTCCACTTT
clone size: .; D gene: .; J gene: TRBJ2-1; V gene: TRBV30; CDR3 protein: CAWSVLTSNEQFF; CDR3 DNA: TGTGCCTGGAGTGTACTGACCTCTAATGAGCAGTTCTTC
clone size: .; D gene: TRBD1; J gene: TRBJ1-1; V gene: TRBV24-1; CDR3 protein: CATSRGQARWDTEAFF; CDR3 DNA: TGTGCCACCAGCCGAGGACAGGCAAGGTGGGACACTGAAGCTTTCTTT
clone size: .; D gene: .; J gene: TRBJ2-2; V gene: TRBV7-9; CDR3 protein: CASSAAWGLFF; CDR3 DNA: TGTGCCAGCAGTGCCGCTTGGGGGCTGTTTTTT
clone size: many; D gene: .; J gene: TRBJ1-3; V gene: TRBV2; CDR3 protein: CASGLGYSGNTIYF; CDR3 DNA: TGTGCCAGCGGCCTGGGTTACTCTGGAAACACCATATATTTT
clone size: .; D gene: .; J gene: TRBJ1-6; V gene: TRBV10-3; CDR3 protein: CAGSYGLRPNNSPLHF; CDR3 DNA: TGTGCCGGCAGTTATGGACTGCGGCCGAATAATTCACCCCTCCACTTT
clone size: .; D gene: .; J gene: TRBJ2-1; V gene: TRBV12-3/TRBV12-4; CDR3 protein: CASSYHPYNEQFF; CDR3 DNA: TGTGCCAGCAGCTATCATCCCTACAATGAGCAGTTCTTC
clone size: .; D gene: TRBD1; J gene: TRBJ2-3; V gene: TRBV5-1; CDR3 protein: CASSRGQETDTQYF; CDR3 DNA: TGCGCCAGCAGCCGGGGACAGGAAACAGATACGCAGTATTTT
clone size: .; D gene: TRBD2; J gene: TRBJ2-5; V gene: TRBV19; CDR3 protein: CASSMGTSVRGETQYF; CDR3 DNA: TGTGCCAGTAGTATGGGGACTAGCGTGAGGGGGGAGACCCAGTACTTC
clone size: .; D gene: TRBD2; J gene: TRBJ2-3; V gene: TRBV25-1; CDR3 protein: CASIAGGTDTQYF; CDR3 DNA: TGTGCCAGCATAGCGGGGGGTACAGATACGCAGTATTTT
clone size: many; D gene: TRBD1; J gene: TRBJ1-2; V gene: TRBV5-1; CDR3 protein: CASSSDRVRGYTF; CDR3 DNA: TGCGCCAGCAGCTCTGACAGGGTCCGGGGCTACACCTTC
clone size: many; D gene: TRBD1; J gene: TRBJ2-7; V gene: TRBV3-1; CDR3 protein: CASSLRQGHEQYF; CDR3 DNA: TGTGCCAGCAGCTTACGACAGGGACACGAGCAGTACTTC
clone size: .; D gene: .; J gene: TRBJ2-1; V gene: TRBV14; CDR3 protein: CASSSGAGVRNEQFF; CDR3 DNA: TGTGCCAGCAGCTCGGGGGCCGGCGTCCGCAATGAGCAGTTCTTC
clone size: .; D gene: .; J gene: TRBJ1-1; V gene: TRBV25-1; CDR3 protein: CASSDPFRTEAFF; CDR3 DNA: TGTGCCAGCAGTGACCCATTTCGGACTGAAGCTTTCTTT